This is a list of T cell receptor beta chains from one sample in a study of cytomegalovirus exposure and HLA in healthy donors. TCRdb's copy holds only in-frame clones and misses some; the assay was immunoSEQ multiplex PCR. The sample has 150,000 to 190,000 clones; about 68% are singletons. The sample consisted of PBMCs. These receptor sequences come from a man aged 18 to 35 in good health and CMV-seronegative. CDR3s include the opening cysteine and the closing phenylalanine or tryptophan.

v_gene	j_gene	CDR3aa
TRBV28	TRBJ2-7	CASSSPSYEQYF
TRBV10-2	TRBJ2-5	CASSPTTSGNQETQYF
TRBV19	TRBJ1-2	CASSPGSRSYGYTF
TRBV9	TRBJ1-5	CASSVGGGLHQPQHF
TRBV21-1	TRBJ2-7	CASSKWDPGGRDSYEQYF
TRBV15	TRBJ2-6	CATSRSREPTGANVLTF
TRBV19	TRBJ1-4	CASSVRRGRATNEKLFF
TRBV10-2	TRBJ1-4	CASSVGEEKLFF
TRBV4-3	TRBJ2-1	CASSQERGVRGSEQFF
TRBV10-2	TRBJ2-7	CASTTGDSLGLEQYF
TRBV5-1	TRBJ1-2	CASSSQGGRGGYTF
TRBV9	TRBJ1-2	CASSAGNTGNYGYTF
TRBV18	TRBJ2-3	CASSPMEGAKGDTQYF
TRBV5-1	TRBJ2-3	CASSPLSGREYTQYF
TRBV10-2	TRBJ1-5	CASSEGGQPQHF
TRBV19	TRBJ2-3	CASTLGDSTDTQYF
TRBV6-6	TRBJ1-5	CASRRGQGIQPQHF
TRBV7-9	TRBJ2-7	CASSYRTSGSGYEQYF
TRBV4-3	TRBJ2-1	CASSQDRRGRFNNEQFF
TRBV4-1	TRBJ2-2	CASSQDLQGEGGTGELFF
TRBV27	TRBJ2-3	CASSSRGGHDTQYF
TRBV5-1	TRBJ1-5	CASSLGSQGNNQPQHF
TRBV28	TRBJ1-4	CASSRQGENEKLFF
TRBV28	TRBJ2-7	CASSSSSFYEQYF
TRBV11-2	TRBJ1-3	CASSHGQGTSGNTIYF
TRBV6-5	TRBJ1-4	CASSSGGGVGEKLFF
TRBV27	TRBJ2-2	CASTLTPSGELFF
TRBV27	TRBJ2-3	CASSSTPAFSTDTQYF
TRBV21-1	TRBJ2-3	CASRLGLAGTDTQYF
TRBV27	TRBJ2-6	CASSPQGPWGPSGANVLTF
TRBV19	TRBJ2-1	CASRLQVGNYNEQFF
TRBV28	TRBJ1-5	CASRNGGGDYQPQHF
TRBV28	TRBJ2-7	CASSTTGEAPSYEQYF
TRBV5-1	TRBJ1-1	CASSSDRGRLAFF
TRBV6-1	TRBJ2-1	CASSELSGQVGGLYQQFF
TRBV5-1	TRBJ1-1	CASSSRGGNTEAFF
TRBV25-1	TRBJ1-4	CASSDWDSEKLFF
TRBV14	TRBJ1-2	CASSQDTGGEGGYTF
TRBV5-1	TRBJ2-7	CASSLGPLVGGGSYEQYF
TRBV7-2	TRBJ1-5	CASSQGAGLQPQHF
TRBV9	TRBJ2-2	CASSVQGLAPGELFF
TRBV28	TRBJ2-3	CASASPRGDTQYF
TRBV15	TRBJ1-5	CATSRAGGRNQPQHF
TRBV28	TRBJ1-2	CASTPPPDREVWNYGYTF
TRBV19	TRBJ1-1	CASSIGAGGAFF
TRBV28	TRBJ1-5	CASSSGQGNQPQHF
TRBV2	TRBJ1-5	CASVGTANQPQHF
TRBV12-5	TRBJ2-3	CASGLVRTGNTDTQYF
TRBV9	TRBJ2-7	CASSAGPSTADPYEQYF
TRBV6-5	TRBJ2-1	CASSFFGEFREQFF
TRBV27	TRBJ2-3	CASSREQGAFADTQYF
TRBV6-5	TRBJ1-5	CASSYAGGSNQPQHF
TRBV6-5	TRBJ1-5	CASSSSGSGSRAQHF
TRBV14	TRBJ2-7	CASSQAGTGPARDF
TRBV6-4	TRBJ2-1	CASSDSGTGHNEQFF